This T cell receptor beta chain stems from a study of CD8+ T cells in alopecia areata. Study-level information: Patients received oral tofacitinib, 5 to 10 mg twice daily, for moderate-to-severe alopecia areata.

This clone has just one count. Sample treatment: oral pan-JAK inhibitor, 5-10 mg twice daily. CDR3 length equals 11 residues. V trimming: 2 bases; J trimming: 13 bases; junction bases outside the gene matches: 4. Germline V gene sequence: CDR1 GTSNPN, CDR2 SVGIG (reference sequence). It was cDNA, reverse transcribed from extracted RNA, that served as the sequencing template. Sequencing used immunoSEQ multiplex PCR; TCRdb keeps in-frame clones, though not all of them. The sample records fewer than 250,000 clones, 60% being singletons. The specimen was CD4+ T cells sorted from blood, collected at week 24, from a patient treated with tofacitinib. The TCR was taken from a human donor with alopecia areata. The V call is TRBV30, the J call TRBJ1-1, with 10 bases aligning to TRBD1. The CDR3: CAWSRGQGDFF. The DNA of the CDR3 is TGTGCCTGGAGTCGCGGACAGGGGGATTTCTTT.